One and the same sample provided the 5 T cell receptor beta chains below, sequenced in a study of response to subunit inactivated influenza vaccine. TCRdb reprocessed the RT-PCR reads with MiXCR, giving one entry per CDR3 protein. This sample has some 520,000 distinct CDR3 sequences, with 16% found just once. Source: CD4+ T cells sorted from PBMCs, taken 23 to 25 months after vaccination. Every receptor here comes from a man between 50 and 75 years old who received an inactivated influenza vaccine.

This clonotype was counted between two and nine times. Being one base from a much bigger clone, this may be a read error. The rearrangement joins TRBV20-1 to TRBJ2-1; TRBD2 is a possible D gene (7 bases). The CDR3 length is 16 residues. Germline CDR1 and CDR2: DFQATT and SNEGSKA (reference sequence). This CDR3 is CCARDRSGLLTGEQFF. CDR3 nucleotide sequence: TGCTGTGCTAGAGATCGTAGCGGGCTACTGACAGGTGAGCAGTTCTTC.

The table lists this clonotype with a count of one. The V gene is TRBV11-2, the J gene TRBJ2-1, with D maybe TRBD1 (6 bases). This CDR3 spans 17 amino acids. V was shortened by 5 bases and J by 4 bases, with 21 bases between the two germline ends. Per germline, CDR1 SGHAT and CDR2 FQNNGV. CDR3: CASSLRLIGGAYNEQFF. CDR3 sequence (DNA): TGTGCCAGCAGCCTAAGACTAATTGGGGGCGCATACAATGAGCAGTTCTTC.

This clonotype came up a few times. The V gene is TRBV10-3, the J gene TRBJ1-2; 9 positions match TRBD1. Germline-derived CDR1 and CDR2 are ENHRY and SYGVKD. This CDR3 spans 14 amino acids. V lost 5 bases and J lost 7; bases outside the gene matches: 8. In DNA, the CDR3 is TGTGCCATCAGTCCACAGGGGGCCCCAGGTGGCTACACCTTC. It translates to CAISPQGAPGGYTF.

This clonotype was counted between two and nine times. The J gene is TRBJ2-1, the V gene TRBV20-1; either TRBD1 or TRBD2 may fit D (7 bases each). Germline CDR1 and CDR2: DFQATT and SNEGSKA (reference sequence). The CDR3 contains 16 residues. V gave up 1 base and J gave up 0 bases, with 13 bases separating them. CDR3 loop: CSARAQGGASYNEQFF. CDR3 nucleotide sequence: TGCAGTGCTAGAGCCCAGGGGGGGGCCTCCTACAATGAGCAGTTCTTC.

CDR3 residues: CAISEEGDQQYF. CDR3 sequence (DNA): TGTGCCATCAGTGAGGAAGGAGACCAGCAGTACTTC. The chain recombines TRBV10-3 with TRBJ2-7, with unresolved D. Germline CDR1 reads ENHRY; CDR2 reads SYGVKD. The V gene lost 2 bases and the J gene lost 8 bases, with 10 bases spanning the gap. The CDR3 has 12 residues.